This paragraph covers one T cell receptor (beta chain) sequence. No antigen is known for it. Base-call qualities are not available, and no considerably larger clone is one nucleotide away. This sample is part of a study of cytomegalovirus exposure and HLA in healthy donors (dated by TCRdb to about 2017). Looking at the study overall: The roughly 670 repertoires of the first cohort and the 95 to 150 validation repertoires were produced on the same platform, according to a later analysis. The aim of the study was to test whether cataloging public T cell receptors could identify signatures of past pathogen exposure. Along with the 666-subject first cohort, a separate validation cohort of over a hundred different subjects was used. To predict cytomegalovirus infection status, the study brought together high-throughput TCR immunosequencing, statistical association of individual TCRs with disease status, and machine learning. Paper-wide results and their limitations: While some public TCRs were present in many individuals, most TCR sequences turned up only very rarely across donors. Subsequent analysis determined that TCRs grouped into clusters in the first cohort also showed a tendency toward co-occurrence across the roughly 110 validation repertoires, and 94% of cluster scores exceeded 0. A total of some 180 TCR beta chains were listed by the study as associated with cytomegalovirus. The validation cohort had no HLA typing available for a later analysis, so co-occurrence within that cohort was assessed over all 120 repertoires. In vitro tests confirmed that a few of the cytomegalovirus-associated TCR beta chains recognize cytomegalovirus antigens. It was suggested by the authors that the approach could potentially be generalized to other disease states and immunological phenotypes. The classifier was reported to diagnose cytomegalovirus status with high specificity and sensitivity in both the original cohort and the validation cohort.

The method was the immunoSEQ multiplex PCR assay. As for the authors' bioinformatics: To diagnose cytomegalovirus status from the catalog of TCR beta chain sequences, a statistical classification framework was built. TCRdb took over this immuneACCESS table, retaining in-frame rearrangements with V and J assigned. Such tables are incomplete; in checked studies, under half of the missing clones stem from an unresolved V gene, and the remainder is unexplained. V and J calls and clone size are given by that table; D and trimming were obtained from the DNA. In this sample the table shows about 110,000 clones, 88% of which occur a single time. In total, the top ten clones hold approximately 2.3% of the sample. The donors belonged to the validation cohort of about 110 subjects, which was separate from the 666-subject first cohort. The germline V gene encodes CDR1 MNHEY and CDR2 SVGAGI. The CDR3 contains 13 residues, cysteine and phenylalanine counted. Only the CDR3 DNA stays, 39 bases, in frame from base 1. V is cut by 2 bases and J by 4 bases, and the space between the germline ends is 8 bases.

The chain is assembled from TRBV6-5 and TRBJ1-2; perhaps TRBD1 is the D gene, with 5 bases matching. Sample: PBMCs. This TCR derives from a woman aged 18-29 years in good health and CMV-seronegative. The sequenced DNA is TGTGCCAGCAGTTACCCAGGGTCCTATGGCTACACCTTC. Its protein product is CASSYPGSYGYTF.